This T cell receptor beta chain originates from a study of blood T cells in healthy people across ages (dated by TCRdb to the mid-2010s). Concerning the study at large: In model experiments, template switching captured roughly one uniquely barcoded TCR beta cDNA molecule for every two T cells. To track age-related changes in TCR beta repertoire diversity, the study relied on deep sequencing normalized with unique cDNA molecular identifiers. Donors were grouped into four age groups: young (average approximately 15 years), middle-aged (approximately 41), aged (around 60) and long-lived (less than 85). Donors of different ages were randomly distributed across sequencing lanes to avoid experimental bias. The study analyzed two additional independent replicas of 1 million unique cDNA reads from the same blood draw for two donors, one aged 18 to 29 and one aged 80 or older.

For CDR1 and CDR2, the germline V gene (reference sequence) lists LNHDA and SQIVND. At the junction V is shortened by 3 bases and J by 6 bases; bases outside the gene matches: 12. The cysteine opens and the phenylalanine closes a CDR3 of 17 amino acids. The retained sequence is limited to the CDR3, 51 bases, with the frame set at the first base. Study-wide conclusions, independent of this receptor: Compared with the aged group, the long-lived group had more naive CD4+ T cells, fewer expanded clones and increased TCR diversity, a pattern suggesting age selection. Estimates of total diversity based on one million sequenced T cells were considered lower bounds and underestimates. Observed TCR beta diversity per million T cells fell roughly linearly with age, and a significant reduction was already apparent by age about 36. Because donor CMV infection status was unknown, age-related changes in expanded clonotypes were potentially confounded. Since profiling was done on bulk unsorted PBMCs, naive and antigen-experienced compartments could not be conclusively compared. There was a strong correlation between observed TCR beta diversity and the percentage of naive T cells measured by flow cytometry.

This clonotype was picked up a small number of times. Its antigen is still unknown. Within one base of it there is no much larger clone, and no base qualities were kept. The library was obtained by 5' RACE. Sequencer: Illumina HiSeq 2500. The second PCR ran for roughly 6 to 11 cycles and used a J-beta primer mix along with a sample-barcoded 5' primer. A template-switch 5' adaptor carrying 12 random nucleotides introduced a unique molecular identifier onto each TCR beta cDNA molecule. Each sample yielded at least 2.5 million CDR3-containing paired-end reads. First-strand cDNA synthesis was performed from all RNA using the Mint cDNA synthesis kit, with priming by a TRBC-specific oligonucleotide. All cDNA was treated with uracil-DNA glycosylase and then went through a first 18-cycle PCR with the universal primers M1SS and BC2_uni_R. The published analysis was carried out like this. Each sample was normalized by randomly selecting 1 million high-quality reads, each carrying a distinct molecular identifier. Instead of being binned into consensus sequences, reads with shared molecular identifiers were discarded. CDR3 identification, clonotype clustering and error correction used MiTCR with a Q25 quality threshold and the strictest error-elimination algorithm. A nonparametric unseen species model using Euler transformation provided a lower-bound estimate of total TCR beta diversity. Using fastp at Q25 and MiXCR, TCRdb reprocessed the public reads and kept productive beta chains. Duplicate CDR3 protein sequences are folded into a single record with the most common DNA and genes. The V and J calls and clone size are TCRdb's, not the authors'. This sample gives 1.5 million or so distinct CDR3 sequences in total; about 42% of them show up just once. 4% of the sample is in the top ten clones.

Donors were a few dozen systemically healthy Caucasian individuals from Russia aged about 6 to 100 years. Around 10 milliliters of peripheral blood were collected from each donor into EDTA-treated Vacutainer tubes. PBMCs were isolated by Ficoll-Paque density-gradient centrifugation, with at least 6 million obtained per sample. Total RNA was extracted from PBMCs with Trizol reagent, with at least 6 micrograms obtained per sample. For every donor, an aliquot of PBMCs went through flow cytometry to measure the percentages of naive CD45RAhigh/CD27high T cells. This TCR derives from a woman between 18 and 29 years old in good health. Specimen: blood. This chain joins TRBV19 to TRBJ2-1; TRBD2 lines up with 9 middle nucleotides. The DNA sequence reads TGTGCCAGTAGTATGAGCCCTCTAGCGGGGCTTTCCAATGAGCAGTTCTTC. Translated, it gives CASSMSPLAGLSNEQFF.